A single sample is the source of the 18 T cell receptor beta chains below, sequenced in a study of T cell repertoires in aging, cancer and after chemotherapy (dated by TCRdb to the late 2010s). Reads for this sample came from an Illumina MiSeq. Multiplex touch-down PCR with a mixed TRB-A/B primer pool was used to amplify rearranged TRB sequences covering the V, D and J segments. Using fastp trimming at Q25 and MiXCR clonotype assembly, TCRdb reanalyzed the public sequencing data and kept in-frame beta chains. All rows with the same CDR3 protein become a single entry with the most common DNA and genes. The sample table contains approximately 11,000 distinct CDR3 sequences; only one count was recorded for roughly 30% of them. Clones ranked in the top ten supply less than 2.5% of the sample. Genomic DNA extracted from peripheral blood, rather than sorted cells or RNA, was used as the source for amplification of TCR beta rearrangements.

Sample: blood. The receptors were sampled from a human donor in good health.

This clonotype is classed as medium-sized. V gene TRBV6-1 combines with J gene TRBJ2-6; D is perhaps TRBD2 (5 bases). CDR3 size: 15 residues. The germline V and J ends were trimmed by 3 bases and 1 base, with 7 bases remaining between them. Germline V gene sequence: CDR1 MNHNS, CDR2 SASEGT. The CDR3 loop reads CASSDRESGANVLTF. The CDR3 nucleotides are TGTGCCAGCAGTGATAGGGAGTCTGGGGCCAACGTCCTGACTTTC.

V usage is TRBV6-4 and J usage is TRBJ2-1; 7 bases map to TRBD1. Germline V CDR1 and CDR2: MRHNA, SNTAGT. This CDR3 has 16 residues. V was pared by 6 bases and J by 5 bases, with 13 bases of the junction left unmatched. The CDR3 reads CASRGQASNLHNEQFF. Written as DNA, the CDR3 is TGTGCCAGCAGAGGACAGGCCTCCAACTTACACAATGAGCAGTTCTTC.

Judged by abundance, this clonotype is medium-sized (0.01 to 0.1%). This chain links TRBV29-1 with TRBJ1-1; D uncertain. Between the trimmed V and J ends, which lost 5 bases and 1 base, there was a span of 14 bases. Looked up from germline, CDR1 is SQVTM and CDR2 is ANQGSEA. The CDR3 totals 14 residues. Here the CDR3 reads CSVWEARANTEAFF. The CDR3, as DNA: TGCAGCGTTTGGGAGGCAAGGGCGAACACTGAAGCTTTCTTT.

The V and J genes are TRBV4-2 and TRBJ2-2, with 10 positions matching TRBD2. J was trimmed by 4 bases and V by 0 bases; bases with no gene match: 2. The CDR3 covers 16 residues. CDR1 is LGHNA, CDR2 YNFKEQ, per germline. The CDR3 coding sequence is TGTGCCAGCAGCCAAGAGACTAGCGGGCGCACCGGGGAGCTGTTTTTT. As protein: CASSQETSGRTGELFF.

This clonotype was seen more than once but under ten times. The chain has TRBV6-2 or TRBV6-3 and TRBJ2-1, with 7 bases fitting TRBD1. The CDR3 consists of 17 residues. V shed 0 bases, J shed 4 bases, and the junction held 9 bases outside the gene matches. Germline assignment: CDR1 MNHEY and CDR2 SVGEGT. CDR3 sequence reads: CASSYSPPTGIYNEQFF. In nucleotides, the CDR3 is TGTGCCAGCAGTTACTCGCCGCCGACAGGGATATACAATGAGCAGTTCTTC.

The J gene is TRBJ2-5, the V gene TRBV7-9, with D maybe TRBD1 (6 bases). CDR1 SEHNR and CDR2 FQNEAQ come from the germline V gene (reference sequence). The length of the CDR3 is 15 residues. The V and J ends lost 1 base and 4 bases respectively, with 13 bases between them. This CDR3 reads CASSLDWGLLETQYF. The DNA of the CDR3 is TGTGCCAGCAGCTTAGATTGGGGGCTCTTAGAGACCCAGTACTTC. Together with reference TRBV7-9 and TRBJ2-5, the CDR3 gives the full variable domain: DTGVSQNPRHKITKRGQNVTFRCDPISEHNRLYWYRQTLGQGPEFLTYFQNEAQLEKSRLLSDRFSAERPKGSFSTLEIQRTEQGDSAMYLCASSLDWGLLETQYFGPGTRLLVL.

The chain is built from TRBV7-2 and TRBJ1-1; D unresolved. The CDR3 loop spans 14 amino acids. Germline assignment: CDR1 SGHTA and CDR2 FQGNSA. The V gene lost 2 bases and the J gene lost 12 bases, with 19 bases spanning the gap. CDR3 sequence reads: CASSLIGLPVGSFF. CDR3 DNA: TGTGCCAGCAGCTTAATCGGTTTACCGGTTGGATCTTTCTTT.

The V gene is TRBV7-2, the J gene TRBJ2-7; 8 nucleotides line up with TRBD1. V shed 4 bases, J shed 4 bases, and the junction held 6 bases outside the gene matches. Per the germline V gene, CDR1 is SGHTA and CDR2 is FQGNSA. The CDR3 has 14 residues. Here the CDR3 DNA reads TGTGCCAGCAGCTCCTCAGGGGGCAGGTACGAGCAGTACTTC. Translated: CASSSSGGRYEQYF.

The rearrangement uses TRBV28 and TRBJ1-2, with a tentative D call TRBD1 (5 bases). The CDR3 has 14 amino acids. The germline V and J ends were trimmed by 5 bases and 1 base, with 11 bases remaining between them. Per the germline V gene, CDR1 is MDHEN and CDR2 is SYDVKM. This chain's CDR3 is CASSGALGNYGYTF. The CDR3, as DNA: TGTGCCAGCAGTGGGGCCCTAGGTAACTATGGCTACACCTTC.

This clonotype is labeled as medium-sized (0.01 to 0.1%). The V and J genes are TRBV29-1 and TRBJ2-7, with D possibly TRBD2 on 5 matching bases. This CDR3 comprises 12 residues. CDR1 SQVTM and CDR2 ANQGSEA come from the germline V gene. Trimming removed 6 bases at V and 5 bases at J, with 14 bases between. This CDR3 is CSVNRGPNEQYF. CDR3 nucleotide sequence: TGCAGCGTGAACAGAGGGCCGAACGAGCAGTACTTC.

The J gene is TRBJ2-7, the V gene TRBV27, with 12 bases identical to TRBD1. The CDR3 extends over 15 amino acids. CDR1 is MNHEY and CDR2 is SMNVEV in the germline V gene (reference sequence). Trimming removed 5 bases from V and 6 bases from J; junction bases left unmatched: 8. The CDR3 sequence is CASSPTGQGAVEQYF. CDR3 sequence (DNA): TGTGCCAGCAGTCCGACGGGACAGGGGGCGGTCGAGCAGTACTTC.

V usage is TRBV5-4 and J usage is TRBJ2-7; maybe TRBD1 (5 bases). The CDR3 covers 15 residues. CDR1 is SGHNT, CDR2 YYREEE, per germline (reference sequence). V was shortened by 4 bases and J by 4 bases, with 18 bases between the two germline ends. CDR3 in amino acids: CASSLEELTGYEQYF. CDR3 in DNA: TGTGCCAGCAGCCTAGAGGAGCTTACAGGTTACGAGCAGTACTTC.

A few counts support this clonotype. The junction and the germline gene differ at one end; a read error may be behind it. The rearrangement joins TRBV7-9 to TRBJ2-5; 7 nucleotides align to TRBD1. Germline values: CDR1 SEHNR, CDR2 FQNEAQ (reference sequence). This CDR3 region has 15 residues. DNA of the CDR3: TGCGCCAGCAGCTTGGCGGCCAGGGGGAAAGAGACCCAGTACTTC. Encoded protein: CASSLAARGKETQYF.

This clonotype was seen a handful of times. V is TRBV19 and J is TRBJ1-1, with 7 nucleotides matching TRBD1. The CDR3 runs to 14 residues. Germline V gives CDR1 LNHDA, CDR2 SQIVND (reference sequence). V lost 7 bases, J lost 0 bases, and 5 bases stayed unmatched. The CDR3 region is CASIGGLVNTEAFF. The CDR3 coding sequence is TGTGCCAGTATAGGGGGCCTCGTGAACACTGAAGCTTTCTTT.

This clonotype was detected a few times. The rearrangement joins TRBV30 to TRBJ2-1; 9 bases are a match to TRBD2. The CDR3 is 15 residues long. Trimming removed 4 bases from V and 3 bases from J; junction bases left unmatched: 7. Germline loops: CDR1 GTSNPN, CDR2 SVGIG (reference sequence). CDR3 in amino acids: CAWTSGTSSYNEQFF. The CDR3 region has the DNA TGTGCCTGGACCTCCGGGACTAGCAGCTACAATGAGCAGTTCTTC.

This sequence joins TRBV6-2 or TRBV6-3 and TRBJ2-5; 7 bases are a match to TRBD1. The CDR3 consists of 15 residues. Germline V gene data show CDR1 as MNHEY and CDR2 as SVGEGT. V lost 8 bases and J lost 4; bases outside the gene matches: 13. Written as DNA, the CDR3 is TGTGCCAGCTTTATTCGGGACAGAGCAGCAGAGACCCAGTACTTC. This sequence encodes CASFIRDRAAETQYF.

The V call is TRBV6-2 or TRBV6-3, the J call TRBJ1-5; D might be TRBD1 (5 bases). The V gene's germline CDR1 is MNHEY and CDR2 SVGEGT. V was trimmed by 0 bases and J by 3 bases, leaving 12 bases between them. This CDR3 contains 16 residues. In DNA form, the CDR3 reads TGTGCCAGCAGTTACTCGCTCGGGGCCCCCAATCAGCCCCAGCATTTT. This encodes CASSYSLGAPNQPQHF.

This chain uses TRBV30 with TRBJ1-5; no firm D call. From germline, CDR1 is GTSNPN and CDR2 SVGIG (reference sequence). The CDR3 loop spans 13 amino acids. V was cut by 4 bases and J by 9 bases, with 16 bases left in between. CDR3 sequence: CAWTPTGGSPQHF. DNA of the CDR3: TGTGCCTGGACCCCAACCGGAGGTTCGCCCCAGCATTTT.